This TCR beta chain was captured by sequencing in a study of identifying expanded T cells in peripheral blood. Findings of the study overall: Variance in clone template counts between two-week samples significantly increased with total template count across all healthy donors.

In germline, CDR1 is SGHVS, CDR2 FNYEAQ. This CDR3 spans 14 amino acids. The V and J ends lost 2 bases and 6 bases, in that order; junction bases with no gene match: 1. On this clone: Its cognate antigen is unknown.

Healthy donors had no documented immune events, such as infections, while sampled. The assay was immunoSEQ multiplex PCR, and TCRdb's table has in-frame clones only and misses some. The table lists approximately 110,000 clones, roughly 90% of them singletons. The chain uses TRBV7-6 and TRBJ2-3; 11 nucleotides align to TRBD2. The origin of this receptor is a person aged 18 to 75 in good health. Source material: blood. The CDR3 here is CASSLRTSGDTQYF. DNA of the CDR3: TGTGCCAGCAGCTTACGGACTAGCGGGGATACGCAGTATTTT.